The 5 T cell receptor beta chains below come from one sample, sequenced in a study of shared clonotypes between healthy human individuals. Sequenced by immunoSEQ multiplex PCR; TCRdb stores in-frame clones only, minus some. The repertoire holds about 340,000 clones, around 79% seen once, with 8% to 13% in the top ten. Sequencing used memory CD4+ T cells sorted from blood. Described subset: CD45RA-negative fraction. The source of these receptors is a man aged 25 to 45 in good health.

This clone was seen more than once but under ten times. This CDR3 is also generated by other DNA sequences in the sample. The V and J genes are TRBV30 and TRBJ2-7; perhaps TRBD1 as D (5 bases). Trimming took 4 bases from V and 2 from J, leaving 9 bases between them. The CDR3 covers 12 residues. The germline V gene has CDR1 GTSNPN and CDR2 SVGIG (reference sequence). Written as DNA, the CDR3 is TGTGCCTGGAAGCAGGGTACCTACGAGCAGTACTTC. Translation: CAWKQGTYEQYF.

The chain links TRBV9 to TRBJ2-5; TRBD2 matches at 8 bases. The V and J ends lost 0 bases and 4 bases, in that order; junction bases with no gene match: 5. Looked up from germline, CDR1 is SGDLS and CDR2 is YYNGEE. The CDR3 runs to 15 residues. The CDR3 sequence: CASSVAGTRVETQYF. CDR3 coding DNA: TGTGCCAGCAGCGTAGCCGGGACTAGGGTAGAGACCCAGTACTTC.

The chain uses TRBV10-3 and TRBJ1-5, with a tentative D call TRBD1 (5 bases). CDR1 and CDR2 (germline): ENHRY, SYGVKD. The CDR3 has 13 residues. V lost 4 bases and J 2 bases, leaving 6 bases between the germline ends. CDR3 coding DNA: TGTGCCATCAGTGGGGGGGGCAATCAGCCCCAGCATTTT. It is translated as CAISGGGNQPQHF.

The rearrangement joins TRBV5-1 to TRBJ2-1; 12 nucleotides agree with TRBD2. The CDR3 consists of 18 residues. Unmatched junction bases numbered 13, after V lost 5 bases and J lost 4 bases. Germline V gene data show CDR1 as SGHRS and CDR2 as YFSETQ. In DNA form, the CDR3 reads TGCGCCAGCAGTTACGAACCCGTTGGACTAGCGGGATACAATGAGCAGTTCTTC. Amino acid sequence: CASSYEPVGLAGYNEQFF.

On this clone: At one end the junction does not follow the germline gene, possibly because of a read error. J is TRBJ1-2 and V is TRBV5-5; D not resolved. The CDR3 consists of 13 residues. CDR1 SGHKS and CDR2 YYEKEE come from the germline V gene (reference sequence). The CDR3 coding sequence is TGTGCCAGCAGCCCGTACCTAACTAGTTTCGGACTCTTC. Protein sequence: CASSPYLTSFGLF. Together with reference TRBV5-5 and TRBJ1-2, the CDR3 gives the full variable domain: DAGVTQSPTHLIKTRGQQVTLRCSPISGHKSVSWYQQVLGQGPQFIFQYYEKEERGRGNFPDRFSARQFPNYSSELNVNALLLGDSALYLCASSPYLTSFGLFGSGTRLTVV.